This TCR beta chain derives from a study of shared clonotypes between healthy human individuals. Looked up from germline, CDR1 is GTSNPN and CDR2 is SVGIG (reference sequence). The V gene lost 2 bases and the J gene lost 4 bases, with 11 bases spanning the gap. The CDR3 runs 14 residues. This clone was seen a single time. The authors ran the assay at deep level. Each subset's genomic DNA was shared equally among a number of immunoSEQ plates. Sequenced by immunoSEQ multiplex PCR; TCRdb stores in-frame clones only, minus some. This sample yields around 2.1 million clones, of which approximately 94% are seen a single time; 0.1% to 0.15% belongs to the top ten.

This rearrangement joins TRBV30 to TRBJ2-2; D unclear. The receptor's source is a man aged 18 to 35 in good health. Sequenced: naive CD4+ T cells sorted from blood. Sample subset: CD45RA+ positively selected. The CDR3 DNA reads TGTGCCTGGAGTAGGCAACAGAGCACCGGGGAGCTGTTTTTT. Translation: CAWSRQQSTGELFF.